This TCR beta chain stems from a study of shared clonotypes between healthy human individuals (dated by TCRdb to the early 2020s). Study-level background: Two women and a few men aged 18 to 49 years were included in the cohort. For each donor, three plates each were used for CD4 naive and CD4 memory, two plates were used for CD8 naive, and one plate was used for CD8 memory. To estimate repertoire size and how much clonotype sharing occurs between individuals, the study deeply sequenced the blood TCR repertoires of about five healthy adults. To increase sequencing depth and limit assay-specific biases, TCR repertoire library preparation and sequencing were carried out by different laboratories using diverse techniques. Leukapheresis yielded between about 0.85 and 10 billion PBMCs per donor. Beyond this particular receptor, the publication reports: Because the study included only a small number of donors, the genetic and exposure-history diversity represented was limited. Larger estimated clonotype richness was generally found for naive subsets than for memory subsets. Incomplete sequencing was indicated by rarefaction of sorted-subset datasets, despite the large sequencing depth. Across a handful of donors, around 5% of naive CD4, roughly 3.3% of naive CD8, 2.3% of memory CD4, and about 0.4% of memory CD8 clonotypes were shared. Pairwise subsampling led to the expectation that sequencing depth would affect the degree of clonotype sharing among donors. Compared with non-shared clonotypes, clonotypes shared by all four sorted-subset donors had higher generation probabilities. Only blood was sampled, and tissue TCR repertoires likely differ from those in blood.

Healthy HIV-negative adults with no recently reported acute infections or vaccinations were included as donors. Every donor was a Caucasian adult living in Nashville, Tennessee, USA. CD4+ T cells were enriched by magnetic negative selection; naive cells were then positively selected on CD45RA, and the negative fraction formed the memory subset. Blood was collected by leukapheresis, and PBMCs were isolated by Ficoll-Histopaque density gradient centrifugation and then cryopreserved in liquid nitrogen vapor phase. Analytical flow cytometry was used to check the purity and quantity of each magnetically sorted T cell population. Each sorted fraction had its genomic DNA isolated and then quantified by UV absorbance on a Nanodrop 2000c. Using the deep immunoSEQ assay, multiplex PCR amplified TCR CDR3 regions from genomic DNA. For each cell subset, the extracted genomic DNA was distributed evenly across all wells of several immunoSEQ 96-well plates, and each plate served as one replicate. For sorted subsets, each replicate PCR was loaded with around 200 ng genomic DNA, equivalent to 30,000 or so T cell genomes. Purified libraries were measured with a Qubit 3.0 fluorometer, size-checked on a Bioanalyzer 2100, and measured again with the KAPA Library Quantification kit. Every immunoSEQ 96-well plate was sequenced on a dedicated single-read 150-cycle Illumina NextSeq 550 flow cell. In the source study's methods: Because the immunoSEQ output held only junctional sequences and lacked quality scores, the filtering could not match the filtering applied to full-length reads. To assign V/J genes and CDR3, sequences were annotated using PyIR, a Python wrapper for IgBLAST v1.9, with IMGT germline references. Any read was removed if the V/J assignment was weak (E-value above 1e-6), the CDR3 was missing, or the read contained stop codons, out-of-frame junctions, or ambiguous translated residues. V3J clonotypes were defined as sequences sharing the same inferred V gene, J gene, and CDR3 amino acid sequence. To compute the percentage overlap between repertoires, the number of shared unique clonotypes was divided by the size of the smaller repertoire. Repertoire richness was assessed with RTK rarefaction, the Chao1 estimator, and Recon v2.1 estimates of unobserved clonotypes. For all TCRbeta clonotypes obtained by the gDNA method from several donors, generation probabilities were computed with OLGA. The source is immuneACCESS, and TCRdb retained only in-frame sequences with V and J called. Part of the clones is not carried over; for the studies checked, unresolved V genes explain less than half of this, and the remainder is unexplained. V and J calls plus clone size are reproduced from that table; the DNA served to infer D and trimming. For this sample there are over a million clones; nearly 99% appear just once. Clones ranked in the top ten supply less than 0.55% of the sample.

In the case of this clone: The antigen it binds to is not known. Base qualities are not recorded, but no much larger clone differs from it by a single base. Distinct nucleotide sequences in the sample also encode this CDR3.

From cysteine to phenylalanine, the CDR3 is 14 amino acids long. The DNA shown is the 42-base CDR3, in frame from base 1. Via the germline V gene, CDR1 is MNHNS and CDR2 SASEGT. V has 7 bases trimmed and J has 4 bases trimmed; junction bases matching no gene number 9. The clonotype comes from a young man in good health. The sequenced sample was naive CD4+ T cells sorted from blood. The intended sense of this specimen's cell subset or site label: CD45RA+ positively selected. The chain couples TRBV6-1 to TRBJ2-7; TRBD1 agrees with 8 junctional bases. Read as DNA, the sequence is TGTGCCAGCACCCCAGGACAGGGTAGTTACGAGCAGTACTTC. It is translated as CASTPGQGSYEQYF.